The clone carrying this TCR beta chain is medium-sized in the sample. Its specificity is unknown. This CDR3 is 15 amino acids long. The germline gives CDR1 SGHRS, CDR2 YFSETQ. V lost 6 bases and J lost 4; bases outside the gene matches: 3. Time point given: blood 2 weeks post-SBRT. Treatment specified: 15 Gy SBRT to primary tumor, nephrectomy 4 weeks later. The patient's renal cell carcinoma had clear cell pathology. The sample originates from a study of radiation and T cells in renal cell carcinoma. Study as a whole: Nephrectomy followed 15 Gy stereotactic body radiation by 4 weeks. Points from the study as a whole: From baseline, blood top tumor clonotypes peaked at 2 weeks post-radiation. Without pretreatment biopsies, baseline tumor clonotype presence was undetermined.

Sequencing was performed with immunoSEQ multiplex PCR; in TCRdb, only in-frame clones are kept and a portion is missing. The sample lists tens of thousands of clones; 80% were seen once. This material consisted of blood, taken from a patient whose treatment included radiotherapy and nephrectomy. V and J are TRBV5-1 and TRBJ2-1; 14 bases line up with TRBD2. The clonotype was recovered from a woman aged 70-85 years with renal cell carcinoma. The CDR3 coding sequence is TGCGCCAGCACCCGGACTAGCGGGGGGTACAATGAGCAGTTCTTC. It codes for CASTRTSGGYNEQFF.